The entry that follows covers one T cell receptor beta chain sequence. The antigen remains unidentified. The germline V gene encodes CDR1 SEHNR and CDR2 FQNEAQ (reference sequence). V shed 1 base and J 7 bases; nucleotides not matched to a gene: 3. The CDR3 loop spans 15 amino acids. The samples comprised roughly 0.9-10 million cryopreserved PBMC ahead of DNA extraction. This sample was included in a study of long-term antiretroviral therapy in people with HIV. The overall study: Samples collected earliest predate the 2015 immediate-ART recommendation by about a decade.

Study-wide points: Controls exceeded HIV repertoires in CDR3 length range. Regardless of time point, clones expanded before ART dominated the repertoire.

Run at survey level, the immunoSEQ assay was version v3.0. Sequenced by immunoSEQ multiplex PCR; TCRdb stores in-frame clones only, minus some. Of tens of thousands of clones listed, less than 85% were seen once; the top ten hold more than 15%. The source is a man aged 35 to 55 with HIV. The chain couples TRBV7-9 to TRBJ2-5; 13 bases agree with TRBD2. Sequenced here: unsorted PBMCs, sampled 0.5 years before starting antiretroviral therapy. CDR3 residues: CASSLELAGGRTQYF. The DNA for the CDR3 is TGTGCCAGCAGCTTAGAACTAGCGGGGGGGAGGACCCAGTACTTC.